The 22 T cell receptor beta chains reported below all come from one sample, sequenced in a study of T cell responses to AZD1222 COVID-19 vaccine. The table came from immunoSEQ multiplex PCR; TCRdb's copy has only in-frame clones and leaves some out. This table holds approximately 90,000 clones, roughly 90% found once. The source material was peripheral blood, sampled 28 days after the second AZD1222 dose. The origin of the receptors is an adult who received the AZD1222 COVID-19 vaccine.

The rearrangement links TRBV18 to TRBJ1-3, with TRBD1 matching over 7 bases. J gave up 0 bases and V 3 bases, and 11 bases lay outside the gene matches. This CDR3 is built from 18 residues. Germline V gene data show CDR1 as KGHSH and CDR2 as LQKENI. The DNA for the CDR3 is TGTGCCAGCTCACCGACGGCAGGGGGGGCCTACTCTGGAAACACCATATATTTT. Protein sequence: CASSPTAGGAYSGNTIYF.

This rearrangement joins TRBV5-1 to TRBJ1-6; TRBD1 agrees at 8 bases. The V gene's germline CDR1 is SGHRS and CDR2 YFSETQ. The V and J ends lost 0 bases and 8 bases, in that order; junction bases with no gene match: 4. The CDR3 contains 15 residues. Written as DNA, the CDR3 is TGCGCCAGCAGCTTGGCGGGACAGGCCTATTCACCCCTCCACTTT. It specifies CASSLAGQAYSPLHF.

This chain joins TRBV6-2 or TRBV6-3 and TRBJ2-7, with 8 positions matching TRBD2. Trimming took 4 bases from V and 2 from J; bases not matched to a gene: 13. Germline CDR1 MNHEY, CDR2 SVGEGT. CDR3 length: 17 residues. CDR3 protein: CASSWVRGSGETYEQYF. The CDR3, as DNA: TGTGCCAGCAGTTGGGTAAGGGGTAGCGGGGAAACCTACGAGCAGTACTTC.

The J gene is TRBJ1-1, the V gene TRBV9, with 7 bases aligning to TRBD1. The CDR3 sequence is 13 residues long. Germline-derived CDR1 and CDR2 are SGDLS and YYNGEE. Trimming at V came to 3 bases and at J to 8 bases, leaving 7 bases not matched to a gene. The CDR3 nucleotides read TGTGCCAGCAGCGGTAGAAACAGGGGAGAAGCTTTCTTT. It is translated as CASSGRNRGEAFF.

The gene calls are TRBV27 and TRBJ2-1; D ambiguous. This CDR3 is built from 14 residues. Germline values: CDR1 MNHEY, CDR2 SMNVEV (reference sequence). V was cut by 7 bases and J by 0 bases, with 10 bases left in between. CDR3 nucleotides: TGTGCCAGCAATTTTGGGGACTCCTACAATGAGCAGTTCTTC. Its protein is CASNFGDSYNEQFF.

This rearrangement joins TRBV25-1 to TRBJ2-7, with D tentatively TRBD1 or TRBD2 (5 bases each). V was trimmed by 4 bases and J by 7 bases, leaving 11 bases between them. CDR1 and CDR2 (germline): MGHDK, SYGVNS. This CDR3 region has 12 residues. DNA of the CDR3: TGTGCCAGCAGTGGAGGGGTGAAGGAGCAGTACTTC. Translation: CASSGGVKEQYF.

J is TRBJ2-2 and V is TRBV2; D gene unclear. The CDR3 is 14 residues long. Germline-derived CDR1 and CDR2 are SNHLY and FYNNEI. V lost 6 bases to trimming and J lost 5 bases, with 13 bases between them. The CDR3: CASRGDQPTGELFF. The CDR3 region has the DNA TGTGCCAGCAGGGGCGACCAACCGACCGGGGAGCTGTTTTTT.

This rearrangement joins TRBV30 to TRBJ1-2; D unclear. The germline V and J ends were trimmed by 6 bases and 8 bases, with 16 bases remaining between them. The CDR3 length is 12 residues. Germline V lookup: CDR1 GTSNPN, CDR2 SVGIG (reference sequence). CDR3 loop: CACAPEGRGYTF. CDR3 nucleotide sequence: TGTGCCTGCGCCCCGGAGGGCAGGGGCTACACCTTC.

The rearrangement links TRBV18 to TRBJ2-7; D might be TRBD1 (6 bases). Germline lookup yields CDR1 KGHSH and CDR2 LQKENI. Trimming stripped 5 bases from V and 2 bases from J, with 13 bases between. The CDR3 is 14 amino acids. This chain's CDR3 is CASSIRDNPYEQYF. In nucleotides, the CDR3 is TGTGCCAGCTCAATACGGGACAACCCCTACGAGCAGTACTTC.

There are many counts of this clone. The chain links TRBV27 to TRBJ2-7, with 7 nucleotides matching TRBD2. V shed 2 bases and J 6 bases; nucleotides not matched to a gene: 1. CDR1 is MNHEY, CDR2 SMNVEV, per germline (reference sequence). The CDR3 covers 12 residues. In DNA form, the CDR3 reads TGTGCCAGCAGTTTAGGGAGGGCCGAGCAGTACTTC. This translates into CASSLGRAEQYF.

The chain links TRBV3-1 (or the pseudogene TRBV3-2) to TRBJ1-4; a weak D match, TRBD1 (6 bases). The V gene's germline CDR1 is LGHDT and CDR2 YNNKEL (reference sequence). The CDR3 loop spans 14 amino acids. V gave up 4 bases and J gave up 4 bases, with 10 bases separating them. The DNA of the CDR3 is TGTGCCAGCAGCCCAACAGGGTATAATGAAAAACTGTTTTTT. It is translated as CASSPTGYNEKLFF.

In DNA, the CDR3 is TGCGCCAGCAGTGACCCCGGGACACGGGCCTCCGAGCAGTTCTTC. Translated, it gives CASSDPGTRASEQFF. The rearrangement uses TRBV10-2 and TRBJ2-1, with D possibly being TRBD1 (6 bases). Germline lookup yields CDR1 WSHSY and CDR2 SAAADI. The V gene lost 3 bases and the J gene lost 10 bases, with 19 bases spanning the gap. The CDR3 contains 15 residues.

The chain employs TRBV27 and TRBJ1-6; TRBD1 agrees at 7 bases. V lost 5 bases, J lost 9 bases, and 4 bases stayed unmatched. The length of the CDR3 is 13 residues. Germline V gene data show CDR1 as MNHEY and CDR2 as SMNVEV (reference sequence). The CDR3 sequence: CASSDRAGSPLHF. The CDR3 coding sequence is TGTGCCAGCAGTGACAGGGCGGGTTCACCCCTCCACTTT.

The rearrangement uses TRBV3-1 (or the pseudogene TRBV3-2) and TRBJ2-5, with D possibly being TRBD1 or TRBD2 (5 bases each). Germline V CDR1 and CDR2: LGHDT, YNNKEL (reference sequence). The CDR3 runs 16 residues. The V end lost 4 bases, the J end lost 5 bases, and 20 bases lay between the germline ends. The CDR3 DNA reads TGTGCCAGCAGCCCCAATCAACCCGGAGAGGGGGAGACCCAGTACTTC. Amino acids: CASSPNQPGEGETQYF.

About this clone itself: One junction end disagrees with the germline gene, perhaps due to a read error. The rearrangement links TRBV18 to TRBJ1-1, with D perhaps matching TRBD1 (6 bases). CDR3 length: 14 amino acids. Germline V gene lookup returns CDR1 KGHSH and CDR2 LQKENI. For the CDR3, the DNA is TGTGTCAGCTCATCCGCAGGGGAGAACACTGAAGCTTTCTTT. It yields the protein CVSSSAGENTEAFF.

The rearrangement links TRBV18 to TRBJ1-4; 7 bases align to TRBD1. This CDR3 is 16 amino acids long. Germline CDR1 and CDR2: KGHSH and LQKENI. J was trimmed by 2 bases and V by 3 bases; bases with no gene match: 6. CDR3 DNA sequence: TGTGCCAGCTCACCTCGAGGCAGGGGGACTAATGAAAAACTGTTTTTT. Translating it yields CASSPRGRGTNEKLFF.

V is TRBV7-8 and J is TRBJ1-5; the D is unclear. Germline loops: CDR1 SGHVS, CDR2 FQNEAQ. V lost 2 bases and J lost 4, with 15 bases in between. This CDR3 region has 16 residues. This chain's CDR3 is CASSLRVGIYNQPQHF. The CDR3 DNA sequence: TGTGCCAGCAGCTTAAGAGTAGGTATATATAATCAGCCCCAGCATTTT.

The V and J genes are TRBV28 and TRBJ2-5; 7 bases align to TRBD1. The CDR3 consists of 15 residues. The germline CDR1 and CDR2 sequences are MDHEN and SYDVKM. The ends lost 5 bases at V and 2 bases at J; junction bases unmatched: 8. CDR3 coding DNA: TGTGCCAGCAGTCTCGGACAGGATCCACAAGAGACCCAGTACTTC. Translated, it gives CASSLGQDPQETQYF. The variable domain in full, completed from reference TRBV28 and TRBJ2-5, reads DVKVTQSSRYLVKRTGEKVFLECVQDMDHENMFWYRQDPGLGLRLIYFSYDVKMKEKGDIPEGYSVSREKKERFSLILESASTNQTSMYLCASSLGQDPQETQYFGPGTRLLVL.

The chain employs TRBV5-1 and TRBJ1-1, with unresolved D. Germline assignment: CDR1 SGHRS and CDR2 YFSETQ. The germline V and J ends were trimmed by 0 bases and 1 base, with 7 bases remaining between them. This CDR3 spans 14 amino acids. CDR3 amino acids: CASSLAWGNTEAFF. The CDR3 DNA sequence: TGCGCCAGCAGCTTGGCTTGGGGGAACACTGAAGCTTTCTTT.

This sequence joins TRBV18 and TRBJ1-2, with 7 nucleotides matching TRBD1. The trim removed 3 bases at V and 3 bases at J, leaving 1 base unmatched. The CDR3 totals 13 residues. The germline V gene has CDR1 KGHSH and CDR2 LQKENI. CDR3 nucleotide sequence: TGTGCCAGCTCACCGGGACAGTACTATGGCTACACCTTC. It yields the protein CASSPGQYYGYTF.

The chain couples TRBV5-4 to TRBJ2-7; the match to TRBD1 covers 8 bases. Per germline, CDR1 SGHNT and CDR2 YYREEE (reference sequence). The trim removed 2 bases at V and 4 bases at J, leaving 5 bases unmatched. CDR3 length equals 14 residues. CDR3 sequence reads: CASSFGQGQYEQYF. CDR3 sequence (DNA): TGTGCCAGCAGCTTCGGACAGGGTCAGTACGAGCAGTACTTC.

The V call is TRBV4-2, the J call TRBJ2-1; 8 bases are shared with TRBD2. V trimming: 1 base; J trimming: 9 bases; junction bases outside the gene matches: 20. The germline CDR1 and CDR2 sequences are LGHNA and YNFKEQ. This CDR3 comprises 19 residues. The CDR3 is CASSQASGSGGRTSGEQFF. CDR3 DNA sequence: TGTGCCAGCAGCCAAGCTTCTGGGTCGGGGGGGCGAACTAGCGGTGAGCAGTTCTTC.